This T cell receptor beta chain is from a study of tumor-infiltrating lymphocytes in primary liver carcinoma. Study information: Staging placed the tumors at T1-T3 N0M0, and they measured about 4 to 10 cm across.

For each extraction, RNA and DNA were obtained together from 20-30 mg of unsorted bulk tissue. This clonotype was seen at least ten times. Reverse transcription of about 500 ng total RNA with a constant-region primer produced TCR beta cDNA. ARM-PCR was slightly modified, and three nested multiplex PCR rounds with it gave rise to the TCR beta libraries. TRBV1-TRBV30 forward primers paired with a C-beta reverse primer drove the first two PCR rounds, approximately 11 cycles each. Via MiXCR, TCRdb re-called the multiplex PCR reads, giving one row per CDR3 protein. The sample lists approximately 79,000 distinct CDR3 sequences, roughly 69% occurring once. Germline CDR1 and CDR2: SGHVS and FQNEAQ. The length of the CDR3 is 13 residues. Trimming removed 2 bases from V and 3 bases from J, with 7 bases in between.

The TCR sequence derives from a man in his forties with primary liver carcinoma and hepatitis B virus infection. The specimen was liver tumor tissue from sampling region 4. Subset of the sample: tumor region T4, right-lateral pole. This rearrangement joins TRBV7-8 to TRBJ2-5, with D perhaps matching TRBD2 (5 bases). The CDR3 coding sequence is TGTGCCAGCAGCTTACCCGGGGAAGAGACCCAGTACTTC. Translation gives CASSLPGEETQYF.